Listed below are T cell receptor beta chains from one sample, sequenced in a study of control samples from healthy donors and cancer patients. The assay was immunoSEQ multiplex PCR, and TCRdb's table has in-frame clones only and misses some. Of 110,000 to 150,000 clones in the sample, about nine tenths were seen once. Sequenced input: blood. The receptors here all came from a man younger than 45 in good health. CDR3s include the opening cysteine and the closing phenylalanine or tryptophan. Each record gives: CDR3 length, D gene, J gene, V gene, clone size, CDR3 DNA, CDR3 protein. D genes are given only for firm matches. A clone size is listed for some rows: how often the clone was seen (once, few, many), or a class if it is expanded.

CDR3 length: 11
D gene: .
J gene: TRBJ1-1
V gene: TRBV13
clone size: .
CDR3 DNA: TGTGCCAGCAGCCCCTCCGTTGAAGCTTTCTTT
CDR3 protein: CASSPSVEAFF

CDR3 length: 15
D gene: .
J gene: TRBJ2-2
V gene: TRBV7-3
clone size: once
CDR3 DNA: TGTGCCAGCAGCTTAATCGGGGGGCACACCGGGGAGCTGTTTTTT
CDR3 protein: CASSLIGGHTGELFF

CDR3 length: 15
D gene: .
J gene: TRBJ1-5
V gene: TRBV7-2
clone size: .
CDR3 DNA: TGTGCCAGCAGCTTAACAGGACTGGAAGGTGTGGCCCAGCATTTT
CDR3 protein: CASSLTGLEGVAQHF

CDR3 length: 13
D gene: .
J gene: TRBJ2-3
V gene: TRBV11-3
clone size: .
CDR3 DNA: TGTGCCAGCAGCTTAGATGAGACAGATACGCAGTATTTT
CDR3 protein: CASSLDETDTQYF

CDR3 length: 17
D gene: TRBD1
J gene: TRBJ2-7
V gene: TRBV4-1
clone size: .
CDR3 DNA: TGCGCCAGCAGCCAAGGACAGGGGGCGAGCGACCACTACGAGCAGTACTTC
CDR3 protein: CASSQGQGASDHYEQYF

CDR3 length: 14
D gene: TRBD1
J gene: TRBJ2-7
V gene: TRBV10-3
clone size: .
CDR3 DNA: TGTGCCATCAGTGAAGGGACAGATTTCTACGAGCAGTACTTC
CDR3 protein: CAISEGTDFYEQYF

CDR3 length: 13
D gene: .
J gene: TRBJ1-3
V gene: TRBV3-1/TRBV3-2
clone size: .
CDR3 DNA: TGTGCCAGCAGCCCACGGTCGGGAAACACCATATATTTT
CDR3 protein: CASSPRSGNTIYF

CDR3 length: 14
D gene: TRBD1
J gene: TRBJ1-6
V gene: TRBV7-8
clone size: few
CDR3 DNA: TGTGCCAGCAGATTTGACAGGGGTGATTCACCCCTCCACTTT
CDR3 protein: CASRFDRGDSPLHF

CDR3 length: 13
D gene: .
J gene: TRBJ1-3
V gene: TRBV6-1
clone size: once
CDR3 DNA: TGTGCCAGCAGTGAAGCCCAGGGCGTTCACATATATTTT
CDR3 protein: CASSEAQGVHIYF

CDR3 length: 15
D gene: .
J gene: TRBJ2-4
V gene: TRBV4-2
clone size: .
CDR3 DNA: TGTGCCAGCAGCGAAGGCAGAGGCATACAGGGACACCAGTACTTC
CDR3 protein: CASSEGRGIQGHQYF

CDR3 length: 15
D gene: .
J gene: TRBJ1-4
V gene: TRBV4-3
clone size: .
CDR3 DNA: TGCGCCAGCAGCCAAGTCGGGACTGCTAATGAAAAACTGTTTTTT
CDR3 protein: CASSQVGTANEKLFF

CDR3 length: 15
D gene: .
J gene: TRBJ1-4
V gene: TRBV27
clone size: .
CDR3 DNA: TGTGCCAGCAGAAAGAACAGCCTTAATGTTGAAAAACTGTTTTTT
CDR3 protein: CASRKNSLNVEKLFF

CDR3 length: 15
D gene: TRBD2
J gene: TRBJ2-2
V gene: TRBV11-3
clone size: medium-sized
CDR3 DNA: TGTGCCAGCAGCCGCGGCGGGGGACTGACCGGGGAGCTGTTTTTT
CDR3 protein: CASSRGGGLTGELFF

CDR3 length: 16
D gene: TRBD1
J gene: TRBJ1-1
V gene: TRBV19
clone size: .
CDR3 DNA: TGTGCCAGTAGTATAAAGGAGGGACAGTGGAACACTGAAGCTTTCTTT
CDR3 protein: CASSIKEGQWNTEAFF

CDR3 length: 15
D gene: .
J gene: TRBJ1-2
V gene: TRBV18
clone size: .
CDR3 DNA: TGTGCCAGCTCACCACTCGACGACAGCCGATATGGCTACACCTTC
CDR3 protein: CASSPLDDSRYGYTF

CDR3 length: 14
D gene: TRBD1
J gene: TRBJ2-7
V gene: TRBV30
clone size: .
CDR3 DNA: TGTGCCTGGAGTGTAGGGACAGGGGACTACGAGCAGTACTTC
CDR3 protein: CAWSVGTGDYEQYF

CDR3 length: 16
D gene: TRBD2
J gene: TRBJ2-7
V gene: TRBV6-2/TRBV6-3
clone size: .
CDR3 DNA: TGTGCCAGCAGTTACGAGACTAGCGGGAGTGGCTACGAGCAGTACTTC
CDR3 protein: CASSYETSGSGYEQYF

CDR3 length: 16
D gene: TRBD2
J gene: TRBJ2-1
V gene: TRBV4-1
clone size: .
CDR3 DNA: TGCGCCAGCAGCCAAGTTAGCGGGAGGTTTCCGGCTGAGCAGTTCTTC
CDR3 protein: CASSQVSGRFPAEQFF

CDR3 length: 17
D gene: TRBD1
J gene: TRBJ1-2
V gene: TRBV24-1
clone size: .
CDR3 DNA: TGTGCCACCAGTGACTCGGGACAGTCCGGAAAGGGCTATGGCTACACCTTC
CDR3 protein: CATSDSGQSGKGYGYTF

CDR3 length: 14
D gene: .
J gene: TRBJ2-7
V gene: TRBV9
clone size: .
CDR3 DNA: TGTGCCAGCAGCGTAGTGGAGGAGGGAAACGAGCAGTACTTC
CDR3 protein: CASSVVEEGNEQYF

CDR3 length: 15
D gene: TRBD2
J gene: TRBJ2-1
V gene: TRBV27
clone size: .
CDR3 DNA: TGTGCCAGTAGACTAGCGGCCCTCGACGGGCATGAGCAGTTCTTC
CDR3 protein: CASRLAALDGHEQFF

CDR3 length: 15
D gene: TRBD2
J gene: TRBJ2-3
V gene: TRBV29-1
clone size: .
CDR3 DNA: TGCAGCGCCCTGGCCTGGACTAGCGGCACAGATACGCAGTATTTT
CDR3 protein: CSALAWTSGTDTQYF

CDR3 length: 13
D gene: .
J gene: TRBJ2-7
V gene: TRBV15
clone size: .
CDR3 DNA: TGTGCCACCAGCAGCAGGGCGGACTACGAGCAGTACTTC
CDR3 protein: CATSSRADYEQYF

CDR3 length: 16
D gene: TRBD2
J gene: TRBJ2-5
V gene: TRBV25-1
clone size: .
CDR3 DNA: TGTGCCAGCAGTGAATTACTAGGCGGGAGGGAAGAGACCCAGTACTTC
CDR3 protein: CASSELLGGREETQYF

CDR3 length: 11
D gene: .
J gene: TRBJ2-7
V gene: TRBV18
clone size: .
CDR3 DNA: TGTGCCAGCTCAGGGTTATACGAGCAGTACTTC
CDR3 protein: CASSGLYEQYF

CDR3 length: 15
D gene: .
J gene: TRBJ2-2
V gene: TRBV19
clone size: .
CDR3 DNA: TGTGCCAGTAGTACCAAGTTCCCGGCGACCGGGGAGCTGTTTTTT
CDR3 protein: CASSTKFPATGELFF

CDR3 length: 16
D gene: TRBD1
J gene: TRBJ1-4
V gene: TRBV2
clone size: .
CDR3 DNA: TGTGCCAGCACCCTGCAGGGGGGGACGACTAATGAAAAACTGTTTTTT
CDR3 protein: CASTLQGGTTNEKLFF

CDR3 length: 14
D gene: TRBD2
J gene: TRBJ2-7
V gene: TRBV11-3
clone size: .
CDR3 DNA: TGTGCCAGCAGCGGTCGGGAGGGCCCCTACGAGCAGTACTTC
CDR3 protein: CASSGREGPYEQYF

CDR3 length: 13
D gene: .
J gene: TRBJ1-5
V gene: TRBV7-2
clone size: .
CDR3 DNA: TGTGCCAGCAGCTTAGGGGAGAATCAGCCCCAGCATTTT
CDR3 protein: CASSLGENQPQHF

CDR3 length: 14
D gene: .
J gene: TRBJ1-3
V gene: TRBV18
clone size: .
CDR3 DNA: TGTGCCAGCTCACCCCAAAATCAGGGTCACACCATATATTTT
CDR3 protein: CASSPQNQGHTIYF

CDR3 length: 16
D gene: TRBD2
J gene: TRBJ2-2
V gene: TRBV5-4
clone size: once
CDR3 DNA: TGTGCCAGCAGGTCCGGGACTAGCGGGGCTACCGGGGAGCTGTTTTTT
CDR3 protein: CASRSGTSGATGELFF

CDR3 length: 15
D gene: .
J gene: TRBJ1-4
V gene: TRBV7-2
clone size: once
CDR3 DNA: TGTGCCAGCAGCCCCCGGGGTGGCGGTTATGAAAAACTGTTTTTT
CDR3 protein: CASSPRGGGYEKLFF

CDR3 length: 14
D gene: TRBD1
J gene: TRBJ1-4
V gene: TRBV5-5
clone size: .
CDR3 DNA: TGTGCCAGCAGCCCCGACAGGGCGGATGAAAAACTGTTTTTT
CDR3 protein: CASSPDRADEKLFF

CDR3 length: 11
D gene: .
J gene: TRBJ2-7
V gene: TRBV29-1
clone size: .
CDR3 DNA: TGCAGCGTTGACGACGGATACGAGCAGTACTTC
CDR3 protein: CSVDDGYEQYF

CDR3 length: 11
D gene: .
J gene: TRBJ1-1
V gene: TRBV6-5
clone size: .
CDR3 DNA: TGTGCCAGCAGGGTGAACACTGAAGCTTTCTTT
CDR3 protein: CASRVNTEAFF

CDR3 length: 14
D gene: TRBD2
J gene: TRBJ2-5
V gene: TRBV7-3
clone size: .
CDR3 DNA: TGTGCCAGCGCTCGAGCGGGGGGTGGCGAGACCCAGTACTTC
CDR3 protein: CASARAGGGETQYF

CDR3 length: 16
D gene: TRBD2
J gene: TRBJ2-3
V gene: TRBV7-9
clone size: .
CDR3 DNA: TGTGCCAGCAGCCCGCGACTAGCGGGGCGCACAGATACGCAGTATTTT
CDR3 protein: CASSPRLAGRTDTQYF

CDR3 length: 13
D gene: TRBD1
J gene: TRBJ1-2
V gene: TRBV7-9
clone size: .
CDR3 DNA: TGTGCCAGCAACCCCCGGACAGGGTCTGGCTACACCTTC
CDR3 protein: CASNPRTGSGYTF

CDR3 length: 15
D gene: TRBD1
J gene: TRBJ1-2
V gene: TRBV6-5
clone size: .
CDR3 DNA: TGTGCCAGCAGTTACTATGTTCAGGGGGCATATGGCTACACCTTC
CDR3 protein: CASSYYVQGAYGYTF

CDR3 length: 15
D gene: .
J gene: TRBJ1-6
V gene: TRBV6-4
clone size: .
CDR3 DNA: TGTGCCAGCAGTAGGGACGGAACGAATAATTCACCCCTCCACTTT
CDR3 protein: CASSRDGTNNSPLHF

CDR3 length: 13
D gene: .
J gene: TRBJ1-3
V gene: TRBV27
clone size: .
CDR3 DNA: TGTGCCAGCAGTTACAGCTCTGGAAACACCATATATTTT
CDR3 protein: CASSYSSGNTIYF

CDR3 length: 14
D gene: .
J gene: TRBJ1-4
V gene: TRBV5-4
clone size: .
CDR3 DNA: TGTGCCAGCAGCTTGGAACACAGTAATGAAAAACTGTTTTTT
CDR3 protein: CASSLEHSNEKLFF

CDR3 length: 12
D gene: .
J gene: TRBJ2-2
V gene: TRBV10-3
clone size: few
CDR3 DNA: TGTGCCATCAAGCCGAACACCGGGGAGCTGTTTTTT
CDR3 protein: CAIKPNTGELFF

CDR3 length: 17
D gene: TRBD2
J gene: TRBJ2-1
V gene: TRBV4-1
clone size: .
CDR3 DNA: TGCGCCAGCAGCCAAGATGAACTAGCGGGGGCCTACAATGAGCAGTTCTTC
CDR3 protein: CASSQDELAGAYNEQFF

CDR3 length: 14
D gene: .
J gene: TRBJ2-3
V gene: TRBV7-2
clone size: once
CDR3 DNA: TGTGCCAGCAGCTTCGGGCTGGAAGGAGATACGCAGTATTTT
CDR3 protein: CASSFGLEGDTQYF

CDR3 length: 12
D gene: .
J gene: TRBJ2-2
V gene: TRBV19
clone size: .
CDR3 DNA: TGTGCCAGTAGTATCCCCACCCGGGAGCTGTTTTTT
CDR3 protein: CASSIPTRELFF

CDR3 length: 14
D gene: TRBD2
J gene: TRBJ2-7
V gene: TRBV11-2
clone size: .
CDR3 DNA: TGTGCCAGCAGCGGTAGCGGGAGGCTCGACGAGCAGTACTTC
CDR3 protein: CASSGSGRLDEQYF

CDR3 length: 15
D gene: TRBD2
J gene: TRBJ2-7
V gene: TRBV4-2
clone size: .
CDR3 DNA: TGTGCCAGCAGCCAAGACCCTAGCGGGGGCTACGAGCAGTACTTC
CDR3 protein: CASSQDPSGGYEQYF

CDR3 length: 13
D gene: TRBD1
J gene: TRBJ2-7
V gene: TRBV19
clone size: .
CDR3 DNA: TGTGCCAGTAGTTCCGACAGGGGACGTGAGCAGTACTTC
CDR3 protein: CASSSDRGREQYF

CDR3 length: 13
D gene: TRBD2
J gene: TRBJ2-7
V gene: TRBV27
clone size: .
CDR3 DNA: TGTGCCAGCAGTTCTTACCGGACTAGCGAGCAGTACTTC
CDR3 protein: CASSSYRTSEQYF